The entry that follows covers one T cell receptor beta chain sequence. The antigen is not known. Aged roughly 6 to 90, donors were systemically healthy Caucasians from Russia. Each sample provided at least 5 micrograms of extracted total RNA. A J-beta primer mix and a sample-barcoded 5' primer were used in a second PCR of about 7 to 12 cycles. MiXCR was run by TCRdb on the 5' RACE reads, yielding one entry per CDR3 protein. The table includes about 580,000 distinct CDR3 sequences, around 50% detected once. The data were obtained in a study of blood T cells in healthy people across ages. Study findings and constraints: It was the long-lived donors that had more naive CD4+ cells and higher diversity than aged donors. Higher naive T cell percentage went strongly together with higher TCR beta diversity.

The V gene's germline CDR1 is LGHDT and CDR2 YNNKEL (reference sequence). The CDR3 extends over 11 amino acids. V lost 5 bases, J lost 7 bases, and 7 bases lay in between. This clonotype was sampled from a man older than 75 in good health. The sample taken for sequencing was blood. This chain connects TRBV3-1 to TRBJ2-3, with D uncertain. CDR3 sequence reads: CASSLEYTQYF. CDR3 in DNA: TGTGCCAGCAGCTTAGAATATACGCAGTATTTT.